The 14 T cell receptor beta chains listed next were all sequenced from one sample in a study of blood T cells in healthy people across ages (dated by TCRdb to the mid-2010s). Receptor libraries were prepared by 5' RACE. Sequencer: Illumina HiSeq 2500. The second PCR ran for roughly 7 to 12 cycles and used a J-beta primer mix along with a sample-barcoded 5' primer. The public reads were reanalyzed by TCRdb: fastp trimming at Q25, MiXCR alignment, in-frame beta chains only. Identical CDR3 protein sequences are pooled into one entry, listed with their most common genes and DNA. In all, the sample holds some 1.5 million distinct CDR3 sequences, and roughly 27% of those were seen once. The leading ten clones occupy 7.7% of the sample. The sample comprised blood. The receptors were sampled from a woman between 25 and 40 years old in good health.

In DNA, the CDR3 is TGCAGTGCTAGAGTAGCGGGACGAAACACAGATACGCAGTATTTT. It encodes CSARVAGRNTDTQYF. V gene TRBV20-1 combines with J gene TRBJ2-3; 8 bases agree with TRBD2. V gave up 1 base and J gave up 2 bases; unmatched junction bases: 5. Germline CDR1 and CDR2: DFQATT and SNEGSKA (reference sequence). There are 15 residues in the CDR3.

This sequence joins TRBV14 and TRBJ2-1; TRBD1 or TRBD2 may be the D gene (6 bases each). The CDR3 runs 18 residues. CDR1 is SGHDN and CDR2 is FVKESK in the germline V gene. V gave up 1 base and J gave up 4 bases, with 20 bases separating them. The CDR3 bases are TGTGCCAGCAGCCAAGGGAGAGAGGGGGGAGGATTATACAATGAGCAGTTCTTC. Protein sequence: CASSQGREGGGLYNEQFF.

This chain joins TRBV20-1 and TRBJ2-3; 8 bases are a match to TRBD2. Unmatched junction bases numbered 4, after V lost 3 bases and J lost 2 bases. Germline V lookup: CDR1 DFQATT, CDR2 SNEGSKA (reference sequence). The CDR3 loop spans 14 amino acids. CDR3 nucleotides: TGCAGTGCTAGTAGCGGGGAGGCCACAGATACGCAGTATTTT. Its translation is CSASSGEATDTQYF.

Comments on this clonotype: Being one base from a much bigger clone, this may be a read error. This chain uses TRBV20-1 with TRBJ2-1; a possible D gene is TRBD2 (6 bases). Germline lookup yields CDR1 DFQATT and CDR2 SNEGSKA (reference sequence). The CDR3 loop spans 15 amino acids. The CDR3 loop reads CSADPRELTYNEQFF. The CDR3 region has the DNA TGTAGTGCTGACCCCCGGGAGTTGACCTACAATGAGCAGTTCTTC.

This clonotype was seen only a few times. At one end the junction does not follow the germline gene, possibly because of a read error. The chain uses TRBV4-3 and TRBJ2-1, with TRBD2 matching 7 bases. The length of the CDR3 is 16 residues. Germline V gene sequence: CDR1 LGHNA, CDR2 YSLEER. The CDR3 sequence: CASSQDLASGIAELFF. CDR3 sequence (DNA): TGCGCCAGCAGCCAAGACTTGGCTAGCGGAATAGCTGAGCTGTTCTTC.

The table lists this clonotype with many counts. The J gene is TRBJ2-5, the V gene TRBV20-1, with D perhaps assigned TRBD1 or TRBD2 (5 bases each). Trimming removed 3 bases at V and 5 bases at J, with 19 bases between. This CDR3 is built from 15 residues. Germline CDR1 is DFQATT and CDR2 is SNEGSKA (reference sequence). Here the CDR3 reads CSASSVVGERETQYF. CDR3 nucleotides: TGCAGTGCTAGTAGTGTTGTGGGGGAGCGGGAGACCCAGTACTTC.

In this sample, this clonotype turned up a few times. The chain combines TRBV7-8 with TRBJ2-3, with D hard to call. This CDR3 is 15 amino acids long. The V gene's germline CDR1 is SGHVS and CDR2 FQNEAQ. V lost 3 bases to trimming and J lost 0 bases, with 10 bases between them. The CDR3 loop reads CASSLVERSTDTQYF. In nucleotides, the CDR3 is TGTGCCAGCAGCTTGGTGGAGCGAAGCACAGATACGCAGTATTTT.

In regard to this clonotype: The germline gene is not matched at one end of the junction; a read error may be the cause. The chain carries TRBV29-1 and TRBJ1-2; 8 bases fit TRBD1. Per the germline V gene, CDR1 is SQVTM and CDR2 is ANQGSEA. The CDR3 spans 15 residues. Here the CDR3 DNA reads TGCAGCGTGGACCATTCGGACAGGGAAGAAGGAGGCTGCACCTTC. As protein: CSVDHSDREEGGCTF.

This clonotype has a count of ten or more. This chain connects TRBV5-6 to TRBJ2-5; 7 bases line up with TRBD1. Germline V CDR1 and CDR2: SGHDT, YYEEEE. The V segment lost 1 base and the J segment 2 bases; nucleotides outside the gene matches: 8. This CDR3 contains 16 residues. CDR3 DNA: TGTGCCAGCAGCTTGCGGGGACAGATATCACAAGAGACCCAGTACTTC. Its translation: CASSLRGQISQETQYF.

The chain combines TRBV7-2 with TRBJ2-7, with a weak D call TRBD1 (6 bases). The CDR3 consists of 13 residues. Germline CDR1 is SGHTA and CDR2 is FQGNSA. V gave up 6 bases and J gave up 2 bases, with 11 bases separating them. CDR3 DNA: TGTACCAGCAGGACGACAGGTACCTACGAGCAGTACTTC. Translated, it gives CTSRTTGTYEQYF.

V is TRBV4-3 and J is TRBJ2-5; D unresolved. The germline gives CDR1 LGHNA, CDR2 YSLEER. Trimming took off 0 bases at V and 1 base at J, with 3 bases between the two ends. The CDR3 length is 13 residues. The CDR3 here is CASSQDTQETQYF. CDR3 sequence (DNA): TGCGCCAGCAGCCAAGATACCCAAGAGACCCAGTACTTC.

The chain recombines TRBV12-3 or TRBV12-4 with TRBJ1-6; D unclear. V dropped 3 bases and J dropped 9 bases, with 9 bases sitting between them. The CDR3 loop spans 13 amino acids. CDR3 coding DNA: TGTGCCAGCAGTTTTAGGGTTGGTTCACCCCTCCACTTT. It is translated as CASSFRVGSPLHF.

This clonotype occurred many times. The V and J genes are TRBV21-1 and TRBJ2-7; no check of the table's D call, TRBD1, against the DNA was made. TRBV21-1 corresponds to a pseudogene. CDR3 length: 12 residues. CDR3 nucleotides: TGTGCCAGCAACGGACAGGGGGCCGAGCAGTACTTC. This encodes CASNGQGAEQYF.

The sample holds a few counts of this clonotype. The CDR3 nucleotides are TGTGCCAGCAGCCATGCCCTGGGGATGTACGAGCAGTACTTC. Translation: CASSHALGMYEQYF. V and J are TRBV3-1 and TRBJ2-5; D remains unclear. Gene TRBJ2-7 matches the end of the DNA better, so the J call may be wrong. This CDR3 region has 14 residues. CDR1 and CDR2 from the germline V gene are LGHDT and YNNKEL (reference sequence).